This TCR beta chain is from a study of technical replicates of blood from a few donors. From germline, CDR1 is SNHLY and CDR2 FYNNEI. The CDR3 extends over 15 amino acids. Trimming removed 7 bases from V and 1 base from J; junction bases left unmatched: 7. This clone was counted between two and nine times. The assay was immunoSEQ multiplex PCR, and TCRdb's table has in-frame clones only and misses some. Here the sample spans more than 65,000 clones, around 94% being singletons. This TCR derives from a human donor in good health. Sequences were obtained from T cells isolated from PBMCs. V gene TRBV2 combines with J gene TRBJ1-5, with 7 bases matching TRBD1. The CDR3, as DNA: TGTGCCAGCATGACCGGGACAGAAAGCAATCAGCCCCAGCATTTT. Its translation: CASMTGTESNQPQHF.